A selection of T cell receptor beta chains follows, all from one sample in a study of blood T cell repertoires in COVID-19. TCRdb's copy holds only in-frame clones and misses some; the assay was immunoSEQ multiplex PCR. The sample includes over 200,000 clones, 70% to 90% of them seen just once. Sequencing was performed on PBMCs or T cells enriched from blood (not recorded which). The source is a man aged 25 to 40 who had recovered from COVID-19. Both conserved end residues are part of each CDR3. A D gene is named only where the DNA matches it firmly. Clone size is not always given. Where it is, it says once, few, many or a class for expanded clones.

D gene	clone size	V gene	J gene	CDR3 protein	CDR3 DNA
NA	NA	TRBV27	TRBJ1-6	CASSLTPRPLSRETNSPLHF	TGTGCCAGCAGCCTTACCCCACGACCGCTAAGCCGGGAGACTAATTCACCCCTCCACTTT
TRBD1	NA	TRBV6-1	TRBJ1-3	CASSETQGGGNTIYF	TGTGCCAGCAGTGAAACGCAGGGGGGCGGAAACACCATATATTTT
NA	NA	TRBV2	TRBJ1-2	CASSAPVEGSSYGYTF	TGTGCCAGCAGTGCTCCCGTGGAGGGCAGCTCCTATGGCTACACCTTC
NA	NA	TRBV4-2	TRBJ1-1	CASSQASAFNNTEAFF	TGTGCCAGCAGCCAAGCCAGCGCCTTTAATAACACTGAAGCTTTCTTT
NA	once	TRBV6-2/TRBV6-3	TRBJ1-5	CASSYSRSNQPQHF	TGTGCCAGCAGTTACTCCCGTAGCAATCAGCCCCAGCATTTT
TRBD1	NA	TRBV11-2	TRBJ1-1	CASSFSQGQGNTEAFF	TGTGCCAGCAGCTTTTCCCAGGGACAGGGGAACACTGAAGCTTTCTTT
NA	NA	TRBV19	TRBJ1-4	CASSMFMEKLFF	TGTGCCAGTAGTATGTTCATGGAAAAACTGTTTTTT
NA	once	TRBV6-5	TRBJ2-7	CASRRTQTAYEQYF	TGTGCCAGCAGACGGACGCAGACAGCCTACGAGCAGTACTTC
NA	NA	TRBV6-5	TRBJ2-7	CATVRVMDRNYEQYF	TGTGCCACCGTAAGGGTCATGGACAGAAACTACGAGCAGTACTTC
NA	once	TRBV10-2	TRBJ2-2	CASSQGELFF	TGCGCCAGCAGTCAGGGGGAGCTGTTTTTT
TRBD1	NA	TRBV7-8	TRBJ1-4	CASRGTGRSEKLFF	TGTGCCAGCAGGGGGACAGGGCGGTCTGAAAAACTGTTTTTT
TRBD1	NA	TRBV3-1/TRBV3-2	TRBJ1-4	CASSPGETGNEKLFF	TGTGCCAGCAGCCCTGGAGAGACAGGGAATGAAAAACTGTTTTTT
NA	NA	TRBV20-1	TRBJ2-7	CSARLRDEQYF	TGCAGTGCTAGACTCAGGGACGAGCAGTACTTC
NA	NA	TRBV20-1	TRBJ1-2	CSASPQNGYTF	TGCAGTGCTAGTCCCCAGAACGGCTACACCTTC
NA	NA	TRBV19	TRBJ2-2	CASRRTPGDPGELFF	TGTGCCAGTAGGAGGACACCGGGAGATCCCGGGGAGCTGTTTTTT
NA	NA	TRBV19	TRBJ1-2	CASTTVERGYFYGYTF	TGTGCCAGCACAACGGTGGAGAGAGGGTACTTCTATGGCTACACCTTC
TRBD1	NA	TRBV3-1/TRBV3-2	TRBJ1-5	CASSQTGEYSNQPQHF	TGTGCCAGCAGCCAGACAGGGGAATATAGCAATCAGCCCCAGCATTTT
TRBD1	NA	TRBV10-3	TRBJ1-4	CAIRDRDEKLFF	TGTGCCATCAGGGACAGGGATGAAAAACTGTTTTTT
NA	NA	TRBV6-5	TRBJ2-7	CASRPEVADNYEQYF	TGTGCCAGCAGACCCGAGGTAGCGGACAACTACGAGCAGTACTTC
NA	NA	TRBV9	TRBJ2-2	CASSVVGAGELFF	TGTGCCAGCAGCGTAGTGGGAGCCGGGGAGCTGTTTTTT
NA	NA	TRBV6-5	TRBJ1-3	CASSYGQLSGNTIYF	TGTGCCAGCAGTTACGGACAGCTCTCTGGAAACACCATATATTTT
TRBD1	NA	TRBV15	TRBJ2-1	CATSRSGGPYNEQFF	TGTGCCACCAGCAGGTCAGGGGGTCCCTACAATGAGCAGTTCTTC
TRBD2	NA	TRBV19	TRBJ2-3	CASHSGGAVDTQYF	TGTGCCAGTCATAGCGGGGGGGCGGTAGATACGCAGTATTTT
TRBD2	NA	TRBV19	TRBJ2-7	CASSNKLPKTSGGSFYEQYF	TGTGCCAGTAGTAATAAATTACCTAAGACTAGCGGGGGATCGTTCTACGAGCAGTACTTC
TRBD1	NA	TRBV6-5	TRBJ1-2	CASSTDRDGGYTF	TGTGCCAGCAGTACCGACAGGGATGGTGGCTACACCTTC
NA	NA	TRBV5-4	TRBJ2-7	CASSQRGMAPYEQYF	TGTGCCAGCAGCCAAAGGGGTATGGCTCCCTACGAGCAGTACTTC
TRBD1	NA	TRBV20-1	TRBJ2-2	CSAWDRGELFF	TGCAGTGCTTGGGACAGAGGGGAGCTGTTTTTT
TRBD1	few	TRBV19	TRBJ2-2	CASRTPRQGTRSGELFF	TGTGCCAGTAGGACTCCCCGACAGGGGACCCGATCCGGGGAGCTGTTTTTT
NA	NA	TRBV30	TRBJ2-1	CAWRGNLNEQFF	TGTGCCTGGAGGGGCAATTTGAATGAGCAGTTCTTC
TRBD2	NA	TRBV14	TRBJ2-2	CASSQVSPGGGELFF	TGTGCCAGCAGCCAAGTCTCACCGGGGGGCGGGGAGCTGTTTTTT
NA	NA	TRBV5-6	TRBJ2-5	CASSLVQGEVKETQYF	TGTGCCAGCAGCTTGGTTCAGGGCGAGGTGAAAGAGACCCAGTACTTC
TRBD1	NA	TRBV3-1/TRBV3-2	TRBJ1-2	CASIGQGWAIYGYTF	TGTGCCAGCATCGGACAGGGTTGGGCTATTTATGGCTACACCTTC
TRBD2	NA	TRBV11-3	TRBJ2-1	CASSLAGRGNEQFF	TGTGCCAGCAGCTTGGCTGGGAGGGGCAATGAGCAGTTCTTC
NA	NA	TRBV15	TRBJ2-3	CATSQDGRSPQYF	TGTGCCACCAGCCAAGATGGCCGGAGTCCGCAGTATTTT
NA	NA	TRBV7-9	TRBJ1-6	CASSWEGTSPLHF	TGTGCCAGCAGCTGGGAGGGGACTTCACCCCTCCACTTT
TRBD1	NA	TRBV9	TRBJ2-6	CASSVTTGGHTSGANVLTF	TGTGCCAGCAGCGTAACGACAGGGGGTCACACCTCTGGGGCCAACGTCCTGACTTTC
NA	NA	TRBV5-1	TRBJ1-5	CASSFSGRSNQPQHF	TGCGCCAGCAGCTTTTCAGGGCGGAGCAATCAGCCCCAGCATTTT
NA	NA	TRBV5-5	TRBJ1-5	CACPSSNQPQHF	TGTGCCTGTCCCAGTAGCAATCAGCCCCAGCATTTT
NA	NA	TRBV12-3/TRBV12-4	TRBJ1-5	CASSFQGQPQHF	TGTGCCAGCAGTTTTCAGGGTCAGCCCCAGCATTTT
NA	NA	TRBV4-2	TRBJ1-3	CASSQGEKGNTIYF	TGTGCCAGCAGCCAAGGGGAGAAAGGAAACACCATATATTTT
NA	NA	TRBV18	TRBJ1-1	CASSPGGNTEAFF	TGTGCCAGCTCACCCGGAGGGAACACTGAAGCTTTCTTT
TRBD1	NA	TRBV28	TRBJ1-6	CASDRQGNSPLHF	TGTGCCAGCGACCGACAGGGAAACTCACCCCTCCACTTT
TRBD1	NA	TRBV7-9	TRBJ1-4	CASSLVDRAYEKLFF	TGTGCCAGCAGCTTAGTGGACAGGGCCTATGAAAAACTGTTTTTT
NA	once	TRBV28	TRBJ2-1	CASSIVRSYNEQFF	TGTGCCAGCAGTATAGTCCGCTCCTACAATGAGCAGTTCTTC
NA	few	TRBV7-2	TRBJ2-3	CASSFAGPSTDTQYF	TGTGCCAGCAGCTTCGCGGGACCTAGCACAGATACGCAGTATTTT
NA	NA	TRBV29-1	TRBJ2-2	CSATPVGTGELFF	TGCAGCGCCACTCCGGTTGGCACCGGGGAGCTGTTTTTT
TRBD1	NA	TRBV2	TRBJ2-2	CASAGQGGTGELFF	TGTGCCAGCGCGGGACAGGGTGGGACCGGGGAGCTGTTTTTT
NA	once	TRBV24-1	TRBJ2-3	CATSEGRTDTQYF	TGTGCCACCAGTGAGGGGCGCACAGATACGCAGTATTTT
NA	NA	TRBV3-1/TRBV3-2	TRBJ1-4	CASSRGTSSEKLFF	TGTGCCAGCAGCCGCGGGACTTCTAGCGAAAAACTGTTTTTT
NA	NA	TRBV7-9	TRBJ1-6	CASSLSAARTPPLHF	TGTGCCAGCAGCTTATCCGCGGCCAGAACTCCACCCCTCCACTTT
NA	NA	TRBV5-4	TRBJ2-3	CASSLSSADTQYF	TGTGCCAGCAGCCTAAGCAGCGCAGATACGCAGTATTTT
NA	NA	TRBV5-1	TRBJ2-2	CASSLSAGNTGELFF	TGCGCCAGCAGCCTTTCTGCAGGTAACACCGGGGAGCTGTTTTTT
NA	NA	TRBV12-3/TRBV12-4	TRBJ2-7	CASSSFEGYEQYF	TGTGCCAGCAGTTCTTTCGAGGGATACGAGCAGTACTTC